This is a list of T cell receptor beta chains from one sample in a study of blood T cell repertoires in COVID-19. Only in-frame clones appear in the TCRdb table, and some are missing; sequencing was by immunoSEQ multiplex PCR. This table holds 100,000 to 150,000 clones, about 88% found once. What was sequenced was peripheral blood. The receptors were gathered from an elderly woman with acute or convalescent COVID-19. CDR3s include the opening cysteine and the closing phenylalanine or tryptophan. A D gene is named only where the DNA matches it firmly. Rows may omit the clone size; those that give it use once, few, many or a size class.

size: -
V: TRBV5-1
J: TRBJ2-7
D: TRBD2
DNA: TGCGCCAGCAGCTTGACCCAACTAGCGGGAGATACCTACGAGCAGTACTTC
CDR3: CASSLTQLAGDTYEQYF

size: few
V: TRBV18
J: TRBJ1-2
D: -
DNA: TGTGCCAGCTCCGCGGACAGCTATGGCTACACCTTC
CDR3: CASSADSYGYTF

size: -
V: TRBV5-1
J: TRBJ2-7
D: TRBD1
DNA: TGCGCCAGCAGCCGACAGGGGCTAGTCTACGAGCAGTACTTC
CDR3: CASSRQGLVYEQYF

size: -
V: TRBV19
J: TRBJ2-2
D: TRBD1
DNA: TGTGCCAGTAGTACTACAGGGGGCACCGGGGAGCTGTTTTTT
CDR3: CASSTTGGTGELFF

size: -
V: TRBV3-1/TRBV3-2
J: TRBJ2-7
D: -
DNA: TGTGCCAGCAGCCAAGACCCTTGGAGGGAACTCGCCGAGCAGTACTTC
CDR3: CASSQDPWRELAEQYF

size: -
V: TRBV6-2/TRBV6-3
J: TRBJ1-2
D: TRBD1
DNA: TGTGCCAGCAGTGGGAACAGGGGGCCCCCCGCCTATGGCTACACCTTC
CDR3: CASSGNRGPPAYGYTF

size: -
V: TRBV27
J: TRBJ1-5
D: TRBD1
DNA: TGTGCCAGCAGTCGCAGGGGGCCAGCATTGGGCAATCAGCCCCAGCATTTT
CDR3: CASSRRGPALGNQPQHF

size: few
V: TRBV12-3/TRBV12-4
J: TRBJ1-2
D: -
DNA: TGTGCCAGCAGAATTGGGGGGTATGGCTACACCTTC
CDR3: CASRIGGYGYTF

size: -
V: TRBV6-6
J: TRBJ1-5
D: TRBD1
DNA: TGTGCCAGCAGTACGACAGGGGGTGGCAATCAGCCCCAGCATTTT
CDR3: CASSTTGGGNQPQHF

size: -
V: TRBV9
J: TRBJ1-5
D: -
DNA: TGTGCCAGCAGCCCAGGCCCGGGGCAGCCCCAGCATTTT
CDR3: CASSPGPGQPQHF

size: -
V: TRBV2
J: TRBJ1-1
D: TRBD1
DNA: TGTGCCAGCCAACAGGGGGAATTTAAAGGAGCTTTCTTT
CDR3: CASQQGEFKGAFF

size: few
V: TRBV4-2
J: TRBJ2-7
D: TRBD2
DNA: TGTGCCAGCAGCCAAGATCTAGGTGGACTAGCCTACGAGCAGTACTTC
CDR3: CASSQDLGGLAYEQYF

size: -
V: TRBV27
J: TRBJ2-3
D: -
DNA: TGTGCCAGCAGTTCTGAGGACATAGATACGCAGTATTTT
CDR3: CASSSEDIDTQYF

size: -
V: TRBV27
J: TRBJ2-7
D: TRBD1
DNA: TGTGCCAGCAGACCGACAGGGTTCAACGAGCAGTACTTC
CDR3: CASRPTGFNEQYF

size: -
V: TRBV12-3/TRBV12-4
J: TRBJ2-4
D: -
DNA: TGTGCCAGCAAGAAGACAGGCGAGAACATTCAGTACTTC
CDR3: CASKKTGENIQYF

size: few
V: TRBV11-2
J: TRBJ1-2
D: -
DNA: TGTGCCAGCAGCTACCACAGGGACCTCTATGGCTACACCTTC
CDR3: CASSYHRDLYGYTF

size: -
V: TRBV11-2
J: TRBJ1-1
D: TRBD1
DNA: TGTGCCAGCAGCAAAACTATTGGGACAGGGGGTGAAGCTTTCTTT
CDR3: CASSKTIGTGGEAFF

size: -
V: TRBV6-6
J: TRBJ2-2
D: -
DNA: TGTGCCAGCAGTCTCGTAGCGTGGGCGTCCACCGGGGAGCTGTTTTTT
CDR3: CASSLVAWASTGELFF

size: -
V: TRBV9
J: TRBJ1-4
D: -
DNA: TGTGCCAGCAGCGTAGAAGGGAGGGAAATCACTAATGAAAAACTGTTTTTT
CDR3: CASSVEGREITNEKLFF

size: -
V: TRBV7-2
J: TRBJ1-2
D: TRBD1
DNA: TGTGCCAGCAGCTTAACGACAGGGGGTGTAGGCTACACCTTC
CDR3: CASSLTTGGVGYTF

size: -
V: TRBV10-2
J: TRBJ1-5
D: -
DNA: TGCGCCAGCAGTGAAAGAGTTGGGGGCGGGAGCAATCAGCCCCAGCATTTT
CDR3: CASSERVGGGSNQPQHF

size: -
V: TRBV5-4
J: TRBJ2-3
D: TRBD1
DNA: TGTGCCAGCAGCCCGGCGGGACAGGGGCCGCGATCGGATACGCAGTATTTT
CDR3: CASSPAGQGPRSDTQYF

size: once
V: TRBV4-2
J: TRBJ2-5
D: -
DNA: TGTGCCAGCAGCCAAGATTTGGTCGGGGAGACCCAGTACTTC
CDR3: CASSQDLVGETQYF

size: -
V: TRBV27
J: TRBJ2-7
D: -
DNA: TGTGCCAGCAGTCTGGACAAATCCTACGAGCAGTACTTC
CDR3: CASSLDKSYEQYF

size: -
V: TRBV18
J: TRBJ2-7
D: TRBD1
DNA: TGTGCCAGCTCACCCGGGACAGGGAGGGCCTACGAGCAGTACTTC
CDR3: CASSPGTGRAYEQYF

size: -
V: TRBV7-9
J: TRBJ1-4
D: -
DNA: TGTGCCAGCAGCTTAGATGGGGGCCTTAATGAAAAACTGTTTTTT
CDR3: CASSLDGGLNEKLFF

size: once
V: TRBV28
J: TRBJ2-2
D: TRBD2
DNA: TGTGCCAGCAGTCCCGGACTAGCGGGAGGTAACACCGGGGAGCTGTTTTTT
CDR3: CASSPGLAGGNTGELFF

size: -
V: TRBV25-1
J: TRBJ1-3
D: -
DNA: TGTGCCAGCAGGCCGGCGGGGCTCTCTGGAAACACCATATATTTT
CDR3: CASRPAGLSGNTIYF

size: -
V: TRBV5-4
J: TRBJ2-1
D: TRBD2
DNA: TGTGCCAGCAGCTTAAAGGGGGGGACTAGCGGGAGGGAGCAGTTCTTC
CDR3: CASSLKGGTSGREQFF

size: -
V: TRBV7-9
J: TRBJ2-5
D: TRBD1
DNA: TGTGCCAGCAGCCTATTGATAGACAGGGTTCAAGAGACCCAGTACTTC
CDR3: CASSLLIDRVQETQYF

size: -
V: TRBV10-3
J: TRBJ2-1
D: -
DNA: TGTGCCATCAGTGACCCCCCTTTTAATGAGCAGTTCTTC
CDR3: CAISDPPFNEQFF

size: -
V: TRBV5-1
J: TRBJ1-5
D: -
DNA: TGCGCCAGCAGCCCGGTCGGAGGTTCTCGCCAGCCCCAGCATTTT
CDR3: CASSPVGGSRQPQHF

size: -
V: TRBV11-2
J: TRBJ1-1
D: -
DNA: TGTGCCAGCAGCCGAGGATCTGGTAACACTGAAGCTTTCTTT
CDR3: CASSRGSGNTEAFF

size: -
V: TRBV4-2
J: TRBJ2-1
D: -
DNA: TGTGCCAGTTGCCGCCAACTAGATTACAATGAGCAGTTCTTC
CDR3: CASCRQLDYNEQFF